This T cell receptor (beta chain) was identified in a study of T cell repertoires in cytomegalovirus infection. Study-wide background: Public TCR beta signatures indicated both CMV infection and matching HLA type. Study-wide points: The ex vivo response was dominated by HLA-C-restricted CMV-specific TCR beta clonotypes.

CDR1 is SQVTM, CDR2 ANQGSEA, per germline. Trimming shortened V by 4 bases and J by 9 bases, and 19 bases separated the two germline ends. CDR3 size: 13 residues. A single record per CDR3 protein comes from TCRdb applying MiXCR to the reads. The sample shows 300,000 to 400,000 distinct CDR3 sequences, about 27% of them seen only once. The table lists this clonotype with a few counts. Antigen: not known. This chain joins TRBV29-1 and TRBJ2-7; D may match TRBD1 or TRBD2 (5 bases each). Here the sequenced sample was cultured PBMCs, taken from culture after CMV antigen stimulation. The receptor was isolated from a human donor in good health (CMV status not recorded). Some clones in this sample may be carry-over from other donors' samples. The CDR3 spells CSVGHGTAAGQYF. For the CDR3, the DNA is TGCAGCGTTGGACACGGGACGGCGGCCGGGCAGTACTTC.